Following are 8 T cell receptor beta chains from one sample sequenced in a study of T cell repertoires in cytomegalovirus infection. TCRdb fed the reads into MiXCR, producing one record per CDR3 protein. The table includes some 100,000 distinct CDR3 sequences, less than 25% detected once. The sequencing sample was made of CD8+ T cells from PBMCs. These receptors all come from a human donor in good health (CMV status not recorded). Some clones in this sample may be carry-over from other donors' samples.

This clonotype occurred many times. The CDR3 DNA reads TGTGCCAGCAGCTTGGCCAGGGTGAACACTGAAGCTTTCTTT. Encoded protein: CASSLARVNTEAFF. V gene TRBV7-2 combines with J gene TRBJ1-1, with a tentative D call TRBD1 (5 bases). CDR1 is SGHTA and CDR2 is FQGNSA in the germline V gene. Trimming cost V 3 bases and J 0 bases, with 8 bases left between them. CDR3 length: 14 amino acids. Complete variable domain (other parts from reference TRBV7-2 and TRBJ1-1): GAGVSQSPSNKVTEKGKDVELRCDPISGHTALYWYRQSLGQGLEFLIYFQGNSAPDKSGLPSDRFSAERTGGSVSTLTIQRTQQEDSAVYLCASSLARVNTEAFFGQGTRLTVV.

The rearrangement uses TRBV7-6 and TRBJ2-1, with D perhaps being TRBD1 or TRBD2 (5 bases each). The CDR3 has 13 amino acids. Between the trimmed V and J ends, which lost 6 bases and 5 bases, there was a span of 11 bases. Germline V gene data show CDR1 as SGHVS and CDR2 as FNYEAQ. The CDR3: CASSRDANNEQFF. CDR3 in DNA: TGTGCCAGCAGTCGGGACGCAAACAATGAGCAGTTCTTC.

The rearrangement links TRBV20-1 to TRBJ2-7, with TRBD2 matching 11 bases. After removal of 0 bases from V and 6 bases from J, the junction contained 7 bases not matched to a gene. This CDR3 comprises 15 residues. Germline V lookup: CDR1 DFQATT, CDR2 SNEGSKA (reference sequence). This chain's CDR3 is CSARDWLAGGGEQYF. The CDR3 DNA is TGCAGTGCTAGAGATTGGCTAGCGGGAGGAGGCGAGCAGTACTTC.

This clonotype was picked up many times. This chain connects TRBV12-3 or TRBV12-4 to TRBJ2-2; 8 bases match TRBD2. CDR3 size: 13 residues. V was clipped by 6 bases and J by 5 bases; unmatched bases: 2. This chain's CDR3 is CASRSGRTGELFF. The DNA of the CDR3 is TGTGCCAGCAGGAGCGGGAGAACCGGGGAGCTGTTTTTT.

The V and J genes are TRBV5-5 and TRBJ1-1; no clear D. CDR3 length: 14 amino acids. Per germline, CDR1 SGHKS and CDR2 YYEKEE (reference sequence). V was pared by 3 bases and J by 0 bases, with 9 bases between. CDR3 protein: CASSSNTVNTEAFF. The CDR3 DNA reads TGTGCCAGCAGCTCAAACACAGTGAACACTGAAGCTTTCTTT.

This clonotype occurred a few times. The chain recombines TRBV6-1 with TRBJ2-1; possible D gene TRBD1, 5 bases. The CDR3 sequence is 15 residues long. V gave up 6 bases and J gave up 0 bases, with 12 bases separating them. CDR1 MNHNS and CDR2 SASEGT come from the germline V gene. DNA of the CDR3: TGTGCCAGCAGCTATGACAGAGGCTCCTACAATGAGCAGTTCTTC. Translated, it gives CASSYDRGSYNEQFF.

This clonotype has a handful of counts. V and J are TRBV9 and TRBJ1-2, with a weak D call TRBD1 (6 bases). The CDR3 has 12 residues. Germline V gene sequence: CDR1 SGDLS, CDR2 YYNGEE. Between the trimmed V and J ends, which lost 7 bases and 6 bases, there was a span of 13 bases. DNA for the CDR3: TGTGCCAGCGGACCGGACAGCCATGGCTACACCTTC. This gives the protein CASGPDSHGYTF.

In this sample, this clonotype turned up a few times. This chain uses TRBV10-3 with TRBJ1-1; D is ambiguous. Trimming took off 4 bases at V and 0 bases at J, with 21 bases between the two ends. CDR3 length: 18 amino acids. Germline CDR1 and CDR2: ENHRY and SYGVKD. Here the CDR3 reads CAISGYEGLGLLNTEAFF. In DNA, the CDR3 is TGTGCCATCAGTGGGTATGAAGGCCTGGGTCTATTGAACACTGAAGCTTTCTTT.